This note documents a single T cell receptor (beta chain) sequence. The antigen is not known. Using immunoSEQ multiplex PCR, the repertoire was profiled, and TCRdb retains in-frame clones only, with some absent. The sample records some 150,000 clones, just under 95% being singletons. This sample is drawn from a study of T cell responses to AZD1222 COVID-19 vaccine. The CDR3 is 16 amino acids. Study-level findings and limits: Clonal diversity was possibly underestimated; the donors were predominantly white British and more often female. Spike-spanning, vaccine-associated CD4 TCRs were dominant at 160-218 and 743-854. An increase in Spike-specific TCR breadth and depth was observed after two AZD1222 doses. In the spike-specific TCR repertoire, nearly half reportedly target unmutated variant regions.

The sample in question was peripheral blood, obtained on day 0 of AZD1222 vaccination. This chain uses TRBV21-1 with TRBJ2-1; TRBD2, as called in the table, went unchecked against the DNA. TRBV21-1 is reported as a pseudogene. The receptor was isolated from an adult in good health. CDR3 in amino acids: CASSKHRRRAYNEQFF. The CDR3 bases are TGTGCCAGCAGCAAACATCGTAGACGGGCCTACAATGAGCAGTTCTTC.